Below are 19 T cell receptor beta chains sequenced from a single sample in a study of T cells after yellow fever vaccination. TCRdb processed the 5' RACE reads anew with MiXCR; each CDR3 protein has one entry. This table has roughly 60,000 distinct CDR3 sequences, 7.1% appearing once. The sequencing here drew on CD8+ T cells sorted from PBMCs, taken on the day of the first yellow fever vaccination. The receptor set was obtained from a man between 18 and 29 years old who received the YFV17D yellow fever vaccine.

At least ten counts were recorded for this clonotype. This sequence joins TRBV12-3 or TRBV12-4 and TRBJ1-5; D may be TRBD1 (6 bases). Deletions cut 4 bases from V and 6 bases from J, with 10 bases between. This CDR3 spans 13 amino acids. DNA for the CDR3: TGTGCCAGCAGTTGGGAGACAGGTCAGCCCCAGCATTTT. This encodes CASSWETGQPQHF.

This clonotype was counted many times. The chain links TRBV29-1 to TRBJ2-3; 11 positions agree with TRBD2. The germline CDR1 and CDR2 sequences are SQVTM and ANQGSEA. CDR3 length: 15 amino acids. V shed 6 bases, J shed 2 bases, and the junction held 7 bases outside the gene matches. The DNA of the CDR3 is TGCAGCGTAATACCGGGACTAGCGGCCACAGATACGCAGTATTTT. Its translation: CSVIPGLAATDTQYF.

The gene calls are TRBV7-9 and TRBJ2-2; possible D gene TRBD1, 6 bases. V was cut by 2 bases and J by 0 bases, with 10 bases left in between. This CDR3 has 16 residues. CDR1 and CDR2 (germline): SEHNR, FQNEAQ (reference sequence). The CDR3 sequence is CASSLRDIANTGELFF. CDR3 nucleotide sequence: TGTGCCAGCAGCTTAAGGGACATCGCGAACACCGGGGAGCTGTTTTTT.

This clonotype showed up many times. The gene calls are TRBV4-1 and TRBJ2-7; possible D gene TRBD2, 6 bases. V was trimmed by 0 bases and J by 7 bases, leaving 16 bases between them. Per the germline V gene, CDR1 is MGHRA and CDR2 is YSYEKL. The length of the CDR3 is 15 residues. CDR3 amino acids: CASSQEYRGLREQYF. CDR3 sequence (DNA): TGCGCCAGCAGCCAAGAATACCGGGGGTTGAGAGAGCAGTACTTC.

In its sample, this clonotype was seen many times. This chain uses TRBV24-1 with TRBJ2-2; no clear D. The CDR3 spans 12 residues. V was shortened by 8 bases and J by 9 bases, with 12 bases between the two germline ends. Germline V gene data show CDR1 as KGHDR and CDR2 as SFDVKD. The CDR3 DNA follows: TGTGCCACCATGGGGTCCCCCTGGGAGCTGTTTTTT. Encoded protein: CATMGSPWELFF.

This clonotype appeared many times. This chain links TRBV4-3 with TRBJ2-1, with D possibly called TRBD1 or TRBD2 (5 bases each). The V end lost 4 bases, the J end lost 4 bases, and 14 bases lay between the germline ends. Germline CDR1 is LGHNA and CDR2 is YSLEER. The CDR3 contains 15 residues. The CDR3 is CASSPGTARYNEQFF. The CDR3 coding sequence is TGCGCCAGCAGCCCTGGGACGGCCAGGTACAATGAGCAGTTCTTC.

Concerning this clonotype: A much larger clonotype is one base distant, so this may be a read error. This rearrangement joins TRBV3-1 to TRBJ2-2; D may be TRBD2 (6 bases). CDR1 and CDR2 (germline): LGHDT, YNNKEL (reference sequence). The length of the CDR3 is 14 residues. The CDR3 nucleotides read TGTGCCAGCAGCCCCGGGGGATACACCGGGGAGCTGTCTTTT. Protein: CASSPGGYTGELSF.

Turning to this clonotype: A much larger clone differs from this one at a single base, so this may be a read error. V usage is TRBV6-1 and J usage is TRBJ1-4; TRBD1 matches 9 bases. After removal of 8 bases from V and 7 bases from J, the junction contained 8 bases not matched to a gene. The CDR3 is made up of 14 amino acids. The germline gives CDR1 MNHNS, CDR2 SASEGT. DNA of the CDR3: TGTGCCAGCGGAACGGGACAGGGCTTTGAAAAACTGTTTTTT. It is translated as CASGTGQGFEKLFF.

At least ten counts were recorded for this clonotype. The chain links TRBV7-2 to TRBJ2-1, with 8 nucleotides matching TRBD2. This CDR3 is built from 14 residues. Trimming took 8 bases from V and 8 from J; bases not matched to a gene: 11. Germline V gene sequence: CDR1 SGHTA, CDR2 FQGNSA. The CDR3 DNA follows: TGTGCCAGCCAGGCGGGGCGGGGGGTGGATGAGCAGTTCTTC. Translated: CASQAGRGVDEQFF.

This clonotype was seen only a few times. V and J are TRBV5-6 and TRBJ1-3; 10 nucleotides line up with TRBD1. The CDR3 consists of 17 residues. Germline V gives CDR1 SGHDT, CDR2 YYEEEE. The V and J ends lost 7 bases and 2 bases, in that order; junction bases with no gene match: 12. The CDR3 loop is CASYRDRGLSTGNTIYF. CDR3 coding DNA: TGTGCCAGCTACCGAGACAGGGGGCTCTCGACTGGAAACACCATATATTTT.

Only a few counts were recorded for this clonotype. V gene TRBV7-6 combines with J gene TRBJ2-6; a weak D match, TRBD1 (5 bases). Trimming removed 5 bases at V and 3 bases at J, with 23 bases between. The CDR3 contains 19 residues. CDR1 is SGHVS and CDR2 is FNYEAQ in the germline V gene. As DNA, the CDR3 is TGTGCCAGCAGCCCCTCGTCATTCCAATGGGGCTTTGGGGCCAACGTCCTGACTTTC. This sequence encodes CASSPSSFQWGFGANVLTF.

This clonotype was detected a few times. This sequence joins TRBV5-4 and TRBJ2-1; 11 positions agree with TRBD2. CDR3 length: 15 residues. The V and J ends lost 2 bases and 8 bases, in that order; junction bases with no gene match: 6. Looked up from germline, CDR1 is SGHNT and CDR2 is YYREEE (reference sequence). CDR3 DNA: TGTGCCAGCAGCTTTAGCGGGGGGGCCATGGATGAGCAGTTCTTC. This sequence encodes CASSFSGGAMDEQFF. The complete variable domain, with remaining parts taken from reference TRBV5-4 and TRBJ2-1, reads ETGVTQSPTHLIKTRGQQVTLRCSSQSGHNTVSWYQQALGQGPQFIFQYYREEENGRGNFPPRFSGLQFPNYSSELNVNALELDDSALYLCASSFSGGAMDEQFFGPGTRLTVL.

This clonotype was detected ten times or more. The genes are TRBV29-1 and TRBJ2-1; TRBD2 matches at 9 bases. Germline V lookup: CDR1 SQVTM, CDR2 ANQGSEA. Trimming at V came to 3 bases and at J to 6 bases, leaving 3 bases not matched to a gene. The CDR3 spans 13 residues. CDR3 in amino acids: CSVESSGANEQFF. CDR3 coding DNA: TGCAGCGTTGAGTCTAGCGGGGCCAATGAGCAGTTCTTC.

This clonotype was counted only a few times. The J gene is TRBJ2-2, the V gene TRBV28; TRBD1 aligns across 12 bases. Germline V gene sequence: CDR1 MDHEN, CDR2 SYDVKM. This CDR3 is 16 amino acids long. V was pared by 6 bases and J by 5 bases, with 7 bases of the junction left unmatched. This CDR3 is CASRSGTGGRTGELFF. In DNA, the CDR3 is TGTGCCAGCAGATCCGGGACAGGGGGCCGAACCGGGGAGCTGTTTTTT.

The genes are TRBV4-1 and TRBJ2-5; 10 bases are a match to TRBD2. Germline assignment: CDR1 MGHRA and CDR2 YSYEKL. The V and J ends lost 4 bases and 5 bases, in that order; junction bases with no gene match: 10. The CDR3 has 16 amino acids. The DNA of the CDR3 is TGCGCCAGCAGCCTCTTGGTAGCGGGGGGAAGGGAGACCCAGTACTTC. Encoded protein: CASSLLVAGGRETQYF.

The chain has TRBV5-4 and TRBJ2-5; D perhaps matches TRBD1 (6 bases). Deletions cut 4 bases from V and 4 bases from J, with 20 bases between. This CDR3 has 16 residues. Germline CDR1 is SGHNT and CDR2 is YYREEE (reference sequence). The CDR3 region is CASSGGTQEYVETQYF. CDR3 bases: TGTGCCAGCAGCGGTGGGACACAAGAGTATGTAGAGACCCAGTACTTC.

This chain links TRBV19 with TRBJ1-5; D may be TRBD1 (5 bases). Germline V gene lookup returns CDR1 LNHDA and CDR2 SQIVND (reference sequence). The CDR3 sequence is 17 residues long. Trimming removed 5 bases from V and 9 bases from J, with 26 bases in between. The CDR3 DNA reads TGTGCCAGTAGTCCACTCGCCAAAGAGGGGCCCTTTGTGCCCCAGCATTTT. Translating it yields CASSPLAKEGPFVPQHF.

This clonotype was detected only a few times. The chain carries TRBV5-1 and TRBJ1-5; D not certain. V shed 1 base and J shed 3 bases, with 11 bases lying between them. The CDR3 has 15 amino acids. Germline CDR1 and CDR2: SGHRS and YFSETQ. CDR3 nucleotides: TGCGCCAGCAGCTTGACCGGTAGATTCAATCAGCCCCAGCATTTT. Translation gives CASSLTGRFNQPQHF.

This clonotype was detected only a few times. The J gene is TRBJ2-7, the V gene TRBV19; 7 bases match TRBD1. The V and J ends lost 11 bases and 4 bases, in that order; junction bases with no gene match: 8. There are 12 residues in the CDR3. CDR1 LNHDA and CDR2 SQIVND come from the germline V gene (reference sequence). The CDR3, as DNA: TGTGCCCTGGGGTGGACAGGATACGAGCAGTACTTC. Its translation is CALGWTGYEQYF.